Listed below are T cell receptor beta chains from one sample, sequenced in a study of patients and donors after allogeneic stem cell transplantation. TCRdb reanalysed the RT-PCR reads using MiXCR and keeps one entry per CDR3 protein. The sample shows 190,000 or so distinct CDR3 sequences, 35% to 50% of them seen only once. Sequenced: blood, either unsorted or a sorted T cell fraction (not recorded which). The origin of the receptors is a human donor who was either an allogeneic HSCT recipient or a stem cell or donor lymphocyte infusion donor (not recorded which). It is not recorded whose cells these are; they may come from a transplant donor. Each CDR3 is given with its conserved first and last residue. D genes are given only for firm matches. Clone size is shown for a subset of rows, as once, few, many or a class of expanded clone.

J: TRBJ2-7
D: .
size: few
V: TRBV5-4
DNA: TGTGCCAGCAGTGTAGGATCCTACGAGCAGTACTTC
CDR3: CASSVGSYEQYF

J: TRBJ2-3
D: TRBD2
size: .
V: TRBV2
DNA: TGTGCCAGCAGTGAAGTTACGGGAGGGCCCGCCGATACGCAGTATTTT
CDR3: CASSEVTGGPADTQYF

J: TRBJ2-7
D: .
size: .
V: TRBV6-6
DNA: TGTGCCAGCAGTTACGGGGGCGAGAACTACTACGAGCAGTACTTC
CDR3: CASSYGGENYYEQYF

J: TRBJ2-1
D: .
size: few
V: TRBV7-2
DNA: TGTGCCAGCAGCTTAGCGAGTAGCGGATATTACAATGAGCAGTTCTTC
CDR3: CASSLASSGYYNEQFF

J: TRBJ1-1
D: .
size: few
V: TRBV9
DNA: TGTGCCAGCAGTAGAGGTAGCAGTTTCACTGAAGCTTTCTTT
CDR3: CASSRGSSFTEAFF

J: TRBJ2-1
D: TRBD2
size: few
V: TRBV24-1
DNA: TGTGCCACCAGTGATAGACTAGCGGCCTCCTACAATGAGCAGTTCTTC
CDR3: CATSDRLAASYNEQFF

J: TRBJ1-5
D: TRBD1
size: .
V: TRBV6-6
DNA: TGTGCCAGCACAGGGGGGGGCGAGCAGCCCCAGCATTTT
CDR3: CASTGGGEQPQHF

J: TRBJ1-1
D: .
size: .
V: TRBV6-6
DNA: TGTGCCAGCAGTCCCCAGACAGGAGGTGAAGCTTTCTTT
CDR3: CASSPQTGGEAFF

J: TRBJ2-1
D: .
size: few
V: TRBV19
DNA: TGTGCCAGTAGTATTAGGGGTTCTGCTGCGTTCTTC
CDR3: CASSIRGSAAFF

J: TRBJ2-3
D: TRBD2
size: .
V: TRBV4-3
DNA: TGCGCCAGCAGCCAAGATCTAGCGGGAGCTTACACAGATACGCAGTATTTT
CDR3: CASSQDLAGAYTDTQYF

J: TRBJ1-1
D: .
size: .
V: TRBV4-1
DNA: TGCGCCAGCAGCCATGTTATGATACAGAGGAACACTGAAGCTTTCTTT
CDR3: CASSHVMIQRNTEAFF

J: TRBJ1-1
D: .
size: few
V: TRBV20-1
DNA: TGCAGGGGAGGGGAAGCTTTCTTT
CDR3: CRGGEAFF

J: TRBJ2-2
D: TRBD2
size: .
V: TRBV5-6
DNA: TGTGCCAGCAGCCCACGGGACTTCCGGGGGGTTACCGGGGAGCTGTTTTTT
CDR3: CASSPRDFRGVTGELFF

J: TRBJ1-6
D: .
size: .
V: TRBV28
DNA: TGTGCCAGCAATCCTCTTAATAATTCACCCCTCCACTTT
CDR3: CASNPLNNSPLHF

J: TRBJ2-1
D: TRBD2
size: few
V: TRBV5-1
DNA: TGCGCCAGCAGCCCGATGACTAGCGGGAGTGGCAATGAGCAGTTCTTC
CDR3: CASSPMTSGSGNEQFF

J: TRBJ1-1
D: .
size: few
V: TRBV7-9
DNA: TGTGCCAGCAGCTTAGCGATAGGGGGACAACTGAACACTGAAGCTTTCTTT
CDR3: CASSLAIGGQLNTEAFF

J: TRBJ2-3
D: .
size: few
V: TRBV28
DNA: TGTGCCAGCGGCCGAGGGGCCACAGATACGCAGTATTTT
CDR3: CASGRGATDTQYF

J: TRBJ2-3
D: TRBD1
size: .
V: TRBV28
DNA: TGTGCCAGCAGTTTAAGGGGGCGGAGGGATACGCAGTATTTT
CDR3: CASSLRGRRDTQYF

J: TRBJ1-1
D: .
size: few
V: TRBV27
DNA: TGTGCCAGCAGGCCATCTTTGAACACTGAAGCTTTCTTT
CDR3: CASRPSLNTEAFF

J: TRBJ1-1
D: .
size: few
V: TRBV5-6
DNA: TGTGCCAGCAGCTTGAATCGGGGCCCCGGAACCAACATGAACACTGAAGCTTTCTTT
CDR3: CASSLNRGPGTNMNTEAFF

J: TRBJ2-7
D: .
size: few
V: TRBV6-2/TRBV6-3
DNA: TGTGCCAGCAGTTACGGGACGGCGGTTAGCTCCTACGAGCAGTACTTC
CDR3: CASSYGTAVSSYEQYF

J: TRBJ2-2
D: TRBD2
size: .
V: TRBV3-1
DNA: TGTGCCAGCAGCCAAGATCAGGTAGCGGGAAGGAACGGGGAGCTGTTTTTT
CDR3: CASSQDQVAGRNGELFF

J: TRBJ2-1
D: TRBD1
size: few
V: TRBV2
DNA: TGTGCCAGCGTGGGGACAGGGGATGAGCAGTTCTTC
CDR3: CASVGTGDEQFF

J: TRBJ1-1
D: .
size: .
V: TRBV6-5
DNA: TGTGCCAGCAGTTACTCGGTGGGGAACACTGAAGCTTTCTTT
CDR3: CASSYSVGNTEAFF

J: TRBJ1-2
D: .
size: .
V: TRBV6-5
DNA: TGTGCCAGCAGTTTCGGACAGAGGGACTATGGCTACACCTTC
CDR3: CASSFGQRDYGYTF

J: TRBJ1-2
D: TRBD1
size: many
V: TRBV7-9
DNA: TGTGCCAGCAGCCTCCCGGGACAGGGGGCCGGAGGCTACACCTTC
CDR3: CASSLPGQGAGGYTF

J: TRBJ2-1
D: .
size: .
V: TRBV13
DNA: TGTGCCAGCACCCCTGGTGGTCTTGGGGGAAATGAGCAGTTCTTC
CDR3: CASTPGGLGGNEQFF

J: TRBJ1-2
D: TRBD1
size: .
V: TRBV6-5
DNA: TGTGCCAGCAGTTACTCAGGACAGGGGGCTCGTGTAAATGGCTACACCTTC
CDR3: CASSYSGQGARVNGYTF

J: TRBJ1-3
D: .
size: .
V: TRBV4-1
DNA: TGCGCCAGCAGCCAAGATACCGGGAACGGAAACACCATATATTTT
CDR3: CASSQDTGNGNTIYF

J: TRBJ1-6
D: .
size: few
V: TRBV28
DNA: TGTGCCAGCAGTCTCCTCGGAGAGTCACCCCTCCACTTT
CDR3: CASSLLGESPLHF

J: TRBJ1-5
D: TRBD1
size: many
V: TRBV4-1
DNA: TGCGCCAGCAGCCTGTCAATGGGGGCAGGGGGCCTGCCCCAGCATTTT
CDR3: CASSLSMGAGGLPQHF

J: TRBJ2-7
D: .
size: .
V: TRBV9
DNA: TGTGCCAGCAGAAATACAGTGGCTCCCACCTACGAGCAGTACTTC
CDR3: CASRNTVAPTYEQYF

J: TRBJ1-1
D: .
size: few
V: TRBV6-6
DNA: TGTGCCAGCAGTTACTCGGAGGGTATGAACACTGAAGCTTTCTTT
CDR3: CASSYSEGMNTEAFF

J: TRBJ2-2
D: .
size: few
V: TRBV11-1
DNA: TGTGCCAGCTCCATAACACCCCAGGGAACCGGGGAGCTGTTTTTT
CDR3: CASSITPQGTGELFF

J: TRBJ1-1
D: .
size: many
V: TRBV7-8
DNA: TGTGCCAGCAGCTTAGGACCCCGGGCTGAAGCTTTCTTT
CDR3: CASSLGPRAEAFF

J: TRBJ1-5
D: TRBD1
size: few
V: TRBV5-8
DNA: TGTGCCAGCAGTCGGGGACAGGGGGCCGTCGACGTGGCTCAGCCCCAGCATTTT
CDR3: CASSRGQGAVDVAQPQHF

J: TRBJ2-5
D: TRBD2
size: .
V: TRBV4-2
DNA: TGTGCCAGCAGCCAAGACGCGAAAACTAGCGGATTAGAGACCCAGTACTTC
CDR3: CASSQDAKTSGLETQYF

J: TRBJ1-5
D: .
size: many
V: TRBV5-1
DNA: TGCGCCAGCAGCCCAGAGGGCAATCAGCCCCAGCATTTT
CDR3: CASSPEGNQPQHF

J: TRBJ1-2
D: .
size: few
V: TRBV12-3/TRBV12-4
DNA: TGTGCCAGCAGTTTCCAGGGGTACTATGGCTACACCTTC
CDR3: CASSFQGYYGYTF

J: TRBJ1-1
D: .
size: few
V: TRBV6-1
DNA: TGTGCCAGCTCCCCCAAAGGCACTGAAGCTTTCTTT
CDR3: CASSPKGTEAFF

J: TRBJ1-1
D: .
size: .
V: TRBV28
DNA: TGTGCCAGCAGCCGACAGCGAACTGAAGCTTTCTTT
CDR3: CASSRQRTEAFF

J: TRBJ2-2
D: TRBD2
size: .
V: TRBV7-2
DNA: TGTGCCAGCAGCTTAGCGCGGAATAGCGGGAGTCGGGGCACCGGGGAGCTGTTTTTT
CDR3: CASSLARNSGSRGTGELFF

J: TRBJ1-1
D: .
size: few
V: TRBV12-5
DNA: TGTGCTAGTGGTTCCCCCCCGAACACTGAAGCTTTCTTT
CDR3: CASGSPPNTEAFF

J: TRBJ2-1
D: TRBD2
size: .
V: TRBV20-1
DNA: TGCAGTGCTAGAGTAGCGGGAGTTTTCTACAATGAGCAGTTCTTC
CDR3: CSARVAGVFYNEQFF

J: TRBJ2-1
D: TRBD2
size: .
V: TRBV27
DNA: TGTGCCAGCAGCCCAATAGCGGGACCCCCTCTCAATGAGCAGTTCTTC
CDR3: CASSPIAGPPLNEQFF

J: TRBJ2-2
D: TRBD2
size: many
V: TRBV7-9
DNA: TGTGCCAGCAGCTTAGCGTCGTCTAGACCGAGACTAGCGGGAGGATCGAACACCGGGGAGCTGTTTTTT
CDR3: CASSLASSRPRLAGGSNTGELFF

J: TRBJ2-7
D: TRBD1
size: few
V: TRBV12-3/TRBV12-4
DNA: TGTGCCACAGGACAGGGGTCTTACGAGCAGTACTTC
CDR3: CATGQGSYEQYF

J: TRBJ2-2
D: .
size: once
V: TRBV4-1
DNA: TGCGCCAGCAGCCAAGTTTTTGTTTTTAGGGCGAACACCGGGGAGCTGTTTTTT
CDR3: CASSQVFVFRANTGELFF

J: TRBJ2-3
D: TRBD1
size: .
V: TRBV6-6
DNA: TGTGCCAGCGGGAGGACAGGGAACCCAGATACGCAGTATTTT
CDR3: CASGRTGNPDTQYF

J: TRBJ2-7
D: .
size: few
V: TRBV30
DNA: TGTGCCTGGAGTGTTTTTGTTCGCGACGAGCAGTACTTC
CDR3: CAWSVFVRDEQYF